The entry that follows covers one T cell receptor (beta chain) sequence. This record comes from a study of blood T cell repertoires in COVID-19. Study summary: Samples representing acute and convalescent COVID-19 were sourced from the United States, Italy and Spain.

Generated by immunoSEQ multiplex PCR, the TCRdb table keeps only in-frame clones and is missing some. The sample lists over 200,000 clones, around 90% occurring once. From germline, CDR1 is SGHNT and CDR2 YYREEE (reference sequence). The V gene lost 3 bases and the J gene lost 3 bases, with 19 bases spanning the gap. The CDR3 runs to 16 residues. V usage is TRBV5-4 and J usage is TRBJ2-7, with D possibly being TRBD2 (7 bases). Sequenced sample: PBMCs or T cells enriched from blood (not recorded which). The sequence was obtained from a woman aged 25 to 39 who had been exposed to COVID-19. DNA of the CDR3: TGTGCCAGCAGCTGGGGGGGCGGGCTAGCCCACTACGAGCAGTACTTC. It specifies CASSWGGGLAHYEQYF.